This record looks at one T cell receptor (beta chain) sequence and its context. Produced via immunoSEQ multiplex PCR; TCRdb's table is partial and in-frame only. The sample has 180,000 or so clones, around 94% seen once; the top ten hold about 0.6%. Between the trimmed V and J ends, which lost 10 bases and 5 bases, there was a span of 27 bases. From germline, CDR1 is ENHRY and CDR2 SYGVKD. The CDR3 is 17 residues long. This record comes from a study of T cell responses to AZD1222 COVID-19 vaccine. Study at large: Second doses were pooled across both intervals (about 4 or about 12 weeks).

The sequences come from peripheral blood, collected on day 0 of AZD1222 vaccination. The receptor was isolated from an adult in good health. V gene TRBV10-3 combines with J gene TRBJ2-1; D is possibly TRBD1 (5 bases). The CDR3, as DNA: TGTGCCACCATGAGGCCTGCCCCTTTGGGGCTAAACAATGAGCAGTTCTTC. It codes for CATMRPAPLGLNNEQFF.